A selection of T cell receptor beta chains follows, all from one sample in a study of T-cell reconstitution after alpha-beta-depleted transplantation in children. MiXCR, run by TCRdb on the PCR reads, gives a single entry per CDR3 protein. The data contain about 610,000 distinct CDR3 sequences, approximately 10% of them seen just once; the ten biggest clones take up less than 5%. The material sequenced was PBMCs from the stem cell graft donor, taken from the stem cell graft. The receptors here all came from a human donor who donated a stem cell graft to a child with acute myeloid leukemia. Both conserved end residues are part of each CDR3. The D gene is left open where the match is weak. A clone size is listed for some rows: how often the clone was seen (once, few, many), or a class if it is expanded.

abundance: many; d_gene: NA; v_gene: TRBV20-1; j_gene: TRBJ2-4; CDR3aa: CSATPGFSKNIQYF; CDR3nt: TGCAGTGCTACCCCAGGTTTCTCCAAAAACATTCAGTACTTC
abundance: few; d_gene: NA; v_gene: TRBV7-8; j_gene: TRBJ2-7; CDR3aa: CASSFAGGAYEQYF; CDR3nt: TGTGCCAGCAGCTTTGCAGGCGGAGCCTACGAGCAGTACTTC
abundance: few; d_gene: NA; v_gene: TRBV20-1; j_gene: TRBJ1-5; CDR3aa: CSANPGNSNQPQHF; CDR3nt: TGCAGTGCGAACCCAGGAAATAGCAATCAGCCCCAGCATTTT
abundance: NA; d_gene: NA; v_gene: TRBV28; j_gene: TRBJ2-3; CDR3aa: CASRTPTLVDTQYF; CDR3nt: TGTGCCAGCAGAACTCCCACCTTAGTGGATACGCAGTATTTT
abundance: NA; d_gene: NA; v_gene: TRBV7-2; j_gene: TRBJ2-7; CDR3aa: CASSFMGGGYEQYF; CDR3nt: TGTGCCAGCAGCTTTATGGGAGGGGGCTACGAGCAGTACTTC
abundance: few; d_gene: TRBD2; v_gene: TRBV14; j_gene: TRBJ2-1; CDR3aa: CASSQVPGLAGMVDEQFF; CDR3nt: TGTGCCAGCAGCCAAGTCCCTGGACTAGCGGGAATGGTGGATGAGCAGTTCTTC
abundance: many; d_gene: TRBD2; v_gene: TRBV20-1; j_gene: TRBJ2-3; CDR3aa: CSAVRLAGGITDTQYF; CDR3nt: TGCAGTGCGGTGAGACTAGCGGGAGGGATCACAGATACGCAGTATTTT
abundance: NA; d_gene: TRBD2; v_gene: TRBV6-1; j_gene: TRBJ2-3; CDR3aa: CASSPRASGATDTQYF; CDR3nt: TGTGCCAGCAGTCCTCGCGCTAGCGGGGCCACAGATACGCAGTATTTT
abundance: NA; d_gene: TRBD1; v_gene: TRBV19; j_gene: TRBJ1-5; CDR3aa: CASRGQGRGNQPQHF; CDR3nt: TGTGCCAGTAGGGGACAGGGGAGAGGCAATCAGCCCCAGCATTTT
abundance: NA; d_gene: TRBD2; v_gene: TRBV5-1; j_gene: TRBJ2-7; CDR3aa: CASSPELAVPFSYEQYF; CDR3nt: TGCGCCAGCAGCCCTGAACTAGCGGTCCCATTCTCCTACGAGCAGTACTTC
abundance: few; d_gene: NA; v_gene: TRBV3-1; j_gene: TRBJ2-1; CDR3aa: CASSQDQLATNEQFF; CDR3nt: TGTGCCAGCAGCCAAGATCAGCTAGCGACCAATGAGCAGTTCTTC
abundance: NA; d_gene: TRBD2; v_gene: TRBV28; j_gene: TRBJ2-5; CDR3aa: CASSFATSGIETQYF; CDR3nt: TGTGCCAGCAGTTTCGCGACTAGCGGGATTGAGACCCAGTACTTC
abundance: few; d_gene: NA; v_gene: TRBV6-2/TRBV6-3; j_gene: TRBJ2-5; CDR3aa: CASSSADKETQYF; CDR3nt: TGTGCCAGCAGTTCCGCAGACAAAGAGACCCAGTACTTC
abundance: few; d_gene: NA; v_gene: TRBV28; j_gene: TRBJ1-1; CDR3aa: CASSFKGGAFF; CDR3nt: TGTGCCAGCAGTTTTAAAGGGGGAGCTTTCTTT
abundance: few; d_gene: NA; v_gene: TRBV14; j_gene: TRBJ1-6; CDR3aa: CASSQAGTQYNSPLHF; CDR3nt: TGTGCCAGCAGCCAAGCCGGGACCCAATATAATTCACCCCTCCACTTT
abundance: NA; d_gene: TRBD2; v_gene: TRBV4-2; j_gene: TRBJ2-2; CDR3aa: CASSQTSGRDNTGELFF; CDR3nt: TGTGCCAGCAGCCAAACTAGCGGGAGGGACAACACCGGGGAGCTGTTTTTT
abundance: many; d_gene: TRBD2; v_gene: TRBV24-1; j_gene: TRBJ2-1; CDR3aa: CATSDPGLAGGGYNEQFF; CDR3nt: TGTGCCACCAGTGACCCTGGACTAGCGGGAGGAGGCTACAATGAGCAGTTTTTC
abundance: few; d_gene: TRBD2; v_gene: TRBV7-3; j_gene: TRBJ2-2; CDR3aa: CASSLRGLAGGSTGELFF; CDR3nt: TGTGCCAGCAGCTTAAGGGGACTAGCGGGAGGCTCCACCGGGGAGCTGTTTTTT
abundance: few; d_gene: NA; v_gene: TRBV15; j_gene: TRBJ1-2; CDR3aa: CATSREFNYGYTF; CDR3nt: TGTGCCACCAGCAGAGAGTTTAACTATGGCTACACCTTC
abundance: few; d_gene: NA; v_gene: TRBV9; j_gene: TRBJ1-3; CDR3aa: CASSVSAREGGNTIYF; CDR3nt: TGTGCCAGCAGCGTTTCCGCCAGGGAAGGTGGTAACACCATATATTTT
abundance: NA; d_gene: NA; v_gene: TRBV29-1; j_gene: TRBJ2-2; CDR3aa: CSVESGIGTGELFF; CDR3nt: TGCAGCGTTGAGTCAGGGATCGGCACCGGGGAGCTGTTTTTT
abundance: NA; d_gene: NA; v_gene: TRBV7-2; j_gene: TRBJ2-5; CDR3aa: CASTLIPGARETQYF; CDR3nt: TGTGCCAGCACCCTCATCCCGGGGGCAAGAGAGACCCAGTACTTC
abundance: many; d_gene: TRBD2; v_gene: TRBV9; j_gene: TRBJ2-1; CDR3aa: CASSVTGGGGRAYNEQFF; CDR3nt: TGTGCCAGCAGCGTAACCGGCGGGGGCGGGAGGGCATACAATGAGCAGTTCTTC
abundance: NA; d_gene: TRBD1; v_gene: TRBV12-3/TRBV12-4; j_gene: TRBJ1-4; CDR3aa: CASSLDRGIGEKLFF; CDR3nt: TGTGCCAGCAGTTTGGACAGGGGAATAGGAGAAAAACTGTTTTTT
abundance: few; d_gene: NA; v_gene: TRBV7-2; j_gene: TRBJ1-2; CDR3aa: CASSSRDPNYGYTF; CDR3nt: TGTGCCAGCAGTTCCAGGGACCCTAACTATGGCTACACCTTC
abundance: NA; d_gene: NA; v_gene: TRBV5-1; j_gene: TRBJ2-1; CDR3aa: CASSLLQGAYNEQFF; CDR3nt: TGCGCCAGCAGCTTGCTCCAGGGAGCCTACAATGAGCAGTTCTTC
abundance: few; d_gene: NA; v_gene: TRBV7-2; j_gene: TRBJ2-7; CDR3aa: CASSLVGGGGEQYF; CDR3nt: TGTGCCAGCAGCTTAGTCGGTGGCGGCGGGGAGCAGTACTTC
abundance: NA; d_gene: NA; v_gene: TRBV29-1; j_gene: TRBJ1-1; CDR3aa: CSVGTLEAFF; CDR3nt: TGCAGCGTCGGAACCCTAGAAGCTTTCTTT
abundance: few; d_gene: NA; v_gene: TRBV10-3; j_gene: TRBJ2-2; CDR3aa: CAISESTGTRGDTGELFF; CDR3nt: TGTGCCATCAGTGAGTCTACAGGGACCCGAGGAGACACCGGGGAGCTGTTTTTT
abundance: NA; d_gene: NA; v_gene: TRBV6-2/TRBV6-3; j_gene: TRBJ2-7; CDR3aa: CASSYSYTEDEQYF; CDR3nt: TGTGCCAGCAGTTACTCGTACACCGAGGACGAGCAGTACTTC
abundance: few; d_gene: NA; v_gene: TRBV4-2; j_gene: TRBJ2-1; CDR3aa: CASSQESANSYNEQFF; CDR3nt: TGTGCCAGCAGCCAAGAGTCGGCCAATTCCTACAATGAGCAGTTCTTC
abundance: NA; d_gene: TRBD2; v_gene: TRBV28; j_gene: TRBJ2-3; CDR3aa: CASSSKRGRLGITDTQYF; CDR3nt: TGTGCCAGCAGTTCAAAACGCGGGAGACTAGGGATCACAGATACGCAGTATTTT
abundance: few; d_gene: TRBD2; v_gene: TRBV2; j_gene: TRBJ2-2; CDR3aa: CASSDTAREVTGELFF; CDR3nt: TGTGCCAGCAGTGATACCGCGCGGGAGGTTACCGGGGAGCTGTTTTTT
abundance: few; d_gene: NA; v_gene: TRBV5-1; j_gene: TRBJ2-2; CDR3aa: CASSWDTPNTGELFF; CDR3nt: TGCGCCAGCAGTTGGGACACCCCGAACACCGGGGAGCTGTTTTTT
abundance: many; d_gene: TRBD1; v_gene: TRBV15; j_gene: TRBJ2-7; CDR3aa: CATSRAGQASYEQYF; CDR3nt: TGTGCCACCAGCAGAGCGGGACAGGCGTCCTACGAGCAGTACTTC
abundance: few; d_gene: NA; v_gene: TRBV2; j_gene: TRBJ2-5; CDR3aa: CASSEDPAGTQYF; CDR3nt: TGTGCCAGCAGTGAGGACCCGGCAGGGACCCAGTACTTC
abundance: NA; d_gene: NA; v_gene: TRBV27; j_gene: TRBJ2-5; CDR3aa: CASSLSNYGTQYF; CDR3nt: TGTGCCAGCAGTTTATCGAACTACGGGACCCAGTACTTC
abundance: many; d_gene: TRBD1; v_gene: TRBV20-1; j_gene: TRBJ2-7; CDR3aa: CSAIKGTGAYYEQYF; CDR3nt: TGCAGTGCTATTAAGGGGACAGGGGCGTACTACGAGCAGTACTTC
abundance: many; d_gene: NA; v_gene: TRBV7-9; j_gene: TRBJ2-5; CDR3aa: CASRGNRQETQYF; CDR3nt: TGTGCCAGTCGGGGGAATCGCCAAGAGACCCAGTACTTC
abundance: many; d_gene: NA; v_gene: TRBV6-5; j_gene: TRBJ1-6; CDR3aa: CASSYSGQPLHF; CDR3nt: TGTGCCAGCAGTTACTCGGGGCAGCCCCTCCACTTT
abundance: NA; d_gene: TRBD2; v_gene: TRBV4-1; j_gene: TRBJ2-1; CDR3aa: CASSLNSGEPYNEQFF; CDR3nt: TGCGCCAGCAGCCTTAATAGCGGGGAACCTTACAATGAGCAGTTCTTC
abundance: NA; d_gene: NA; v_gene: TRBV9; j_gene: TRBJ1-2; CDR3aa: CASSGAGSNYGYTF; CDR3nt: TGTGCCAGCAGCGGCGCCGGTTCTAACTATGGCTACACCTTC
abundance: NA; d_gene: TRBD1; v_gene: TRBV5-4; j_gene: TRBJ2-5; CDR3aa: CASSSREGQGGTQYF; CDR3nt: TGTGCCAGCAGCTCCCGAGAGGGACAGGGAGGGACCCAGTACTTC
abundance: many; d_gene: NA; v_gene: TRBV29-1; j_gene: TRBJ2-1; CDR3aa: CSVEHMSSYNEQFF; CDR3nt: TGCAGCGTTGAACACATGAGCTCCTACAATGAGCAGTTCTTC
abundance: NA; d_gene: NA; v_gene: TRBV5-1; j_gene: TRBJ2-6; CDR3aa: CASSRGWDSGANVLTF; CDR3nt: TGCGCCAGCAGCCGTGGTTGGGACTCTGGGGCCAACGTCCTGACTTTC
abundance: many; d_gene: NA; v_gene: TRBV6-2/TRBV6-3; j_gene: TRBJ2-3; CDR3aa: CASSSEALETSTDTQYF; CDR3nt: TGTGCCAGCAGCTCCGAGGCCCTGGAGACTAGCACAGATACGCAGTATTTT
abundance: NA; d_gene: NA; v_gene: TRBV3-1; j_gene: TRBJ2-2; CDR3aa: CATCQVDSNTGELFF; CDR3nt: TGTGCCACCTGCCAAGTCGACAGCAACACCGGGGAGCTGTTTTTT
abundance: NA; d_gene: NA; v_gene: TRBV5-1; j_gene: TRBJ2-2; CDR3aa: CASSLTRLDTGELFF; CDR3nt: TGCGCCAGCAGCTTAACACGGCTGGACACCGGGGAGCTGTTTTTT
abundance: NA; d_gene: NA; v_gene: TRBV29-1; j_gene: TRBJ2-2; CDR3aa: CSVQGPTNTGELFF; CDR3nt: TGCAGCGTTCAGGGGCCCACGAACACCGGGGAGCTGTTTTTT
abundance: many; d_gene: NA; v_gene: TRBV9; j_gene: TRBJ2-3; CDR3aa: CASSVAGADTQYF; CDR3nt: TGTGCCAGCAGCGTAGCAGGGGCAGATACGCAGTATTTT
abundance: few; d_gene: NA; v_gene: TRBV7-2; j_gene: TRBJ2-3; CDR3aa: CASSLWRRPDTQYF; CDR3nt: TGTGCCAGCAGCTTGTGGAGGCGCCCCGATACGCAGTATTTT
abundance: once; d_gene: NA; v_gene: TRBV20-1; j_gene: TRBJ2-5; CDR3aa: CSATTPIARQETQYF; CDR3nt: TGCAGTGCTACCACCCCGATCGCTAGGCAAGAGACCCAGTACTTC
abundance: few; d_gene: TRBD2; v_gene: TRBV6-2/TRBV6-3; j_gene: TRBJ2-2; CDR3aa: CASSYQTSGSPTGELFF; CDR3nt: TGTGCCAGCAGTTACCAGACTAGCGGGAGCCCTACCGGGGAGCTGTTTTTT
abundance: few; d_gene: TRBD1; v_gene: TRBV5-1; j_gene: TRBJ2-7; CDR3aa: CASSPGTGKDEQYF; CDR3nt: TGCGCCAGCAGCCCAGGGACAGGGAAGGACGAGCAGTACTTC
abundance: many; d_gene: TRBD1; v_gene: TRBV5-1; j_gene: TRBJ2-2; CDR3aa: CASSSRTGRGGELFF; CDR3nt: TGCGCCAGCAGCTCTCGGACAGGGCGAGGCGGGGAGCTGTTTTTT
abundance: NA; d_gene: NA; v_gene: TRBV28; j_gene: TRBJ2-7; CDR3aa: CASSLPQTTYEQYF; CDR3nt: TGTGCCAGCAGTTTACCCCAGACAACATACGAGCAGTACTTC
abundance: few; d_gene: NA; v_gene: TRBV29-1; j_gene: TRBJ2-7; CDR3aa: CSVEVATPYEQYF; CDR3nt: TGCAGCGTTGAAGTTGCTACTCCCTACGAGCAGTACTTC
abundance: many; d_gene: NA; v_gene: TRBV20-1; j_gene: TRBJ2-7; CDR3aa: CSASQASYEQYF; CDR3nt: TGCAGTGCTAGTCAGGCGAGCTACGAGCAGTACTTC
abundance: NA; d_gene: NA; v_gene: TRBV3-1; j_gene: TRBJ2-1; CDR3aa: CASSQGIPDPNYNEQFF; CDR3nt: TGTGCCAGCAGCCAAGGTATACCGGACCCGAACTACAATGAGCAGTTCTTC